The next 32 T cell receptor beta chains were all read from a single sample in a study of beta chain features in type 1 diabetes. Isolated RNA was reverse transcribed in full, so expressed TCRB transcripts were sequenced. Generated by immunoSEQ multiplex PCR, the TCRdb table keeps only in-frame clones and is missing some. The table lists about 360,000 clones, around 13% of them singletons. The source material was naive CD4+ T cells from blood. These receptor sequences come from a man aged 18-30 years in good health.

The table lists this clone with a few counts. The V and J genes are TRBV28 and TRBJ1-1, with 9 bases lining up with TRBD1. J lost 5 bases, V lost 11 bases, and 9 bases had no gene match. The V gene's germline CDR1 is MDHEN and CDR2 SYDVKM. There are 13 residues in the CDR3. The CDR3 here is CAARTGGRTEAFF. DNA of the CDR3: TGTGCCGCGCGAACAGGGGGCAGAACTGAAGCTTTCTTT.

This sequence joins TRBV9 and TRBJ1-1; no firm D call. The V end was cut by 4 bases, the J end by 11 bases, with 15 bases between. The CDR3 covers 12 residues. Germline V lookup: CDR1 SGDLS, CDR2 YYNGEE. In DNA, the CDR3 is TGTGCCAGCAGCTCGCACGTGGGCAGGGCTTTCTTT. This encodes CASSSHVGRAFF.

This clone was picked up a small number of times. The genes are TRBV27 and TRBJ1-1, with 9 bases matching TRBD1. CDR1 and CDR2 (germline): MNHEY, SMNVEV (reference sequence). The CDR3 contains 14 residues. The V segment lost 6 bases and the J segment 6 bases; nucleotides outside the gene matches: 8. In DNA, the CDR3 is TGTGCCAGCAGGGTACAGGGGGCTCTCTCTGAAGCTTTCTTT. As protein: CASRVQGALSEAFF.

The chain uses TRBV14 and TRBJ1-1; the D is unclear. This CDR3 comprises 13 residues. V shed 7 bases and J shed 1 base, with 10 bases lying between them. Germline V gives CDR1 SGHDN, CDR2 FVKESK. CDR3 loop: CASNDGGNTEAFF. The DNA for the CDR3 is TGTGCCAGCAACGATGGAGGGAACACTGAAGCTTTCTTT.

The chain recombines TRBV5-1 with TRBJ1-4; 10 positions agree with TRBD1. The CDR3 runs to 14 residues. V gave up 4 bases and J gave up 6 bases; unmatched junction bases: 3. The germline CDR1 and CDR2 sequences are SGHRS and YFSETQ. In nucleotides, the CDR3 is TGCGCCAGCAGCAGGGGGACAGGGGATGAAAAACTGTTTTTT. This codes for CASSRGTGDEKLFF. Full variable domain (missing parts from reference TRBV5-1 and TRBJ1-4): KAGVTQTPRYLIKTRGQQVTLSCSPISGHRSVSWYQQTPGQGLQFLFEYFSETQRNKGNFPGRFSGRQFSNSRSEMNVSTLELGDSALYLCASSRGTGDEKLFFGSGTQLSVL.

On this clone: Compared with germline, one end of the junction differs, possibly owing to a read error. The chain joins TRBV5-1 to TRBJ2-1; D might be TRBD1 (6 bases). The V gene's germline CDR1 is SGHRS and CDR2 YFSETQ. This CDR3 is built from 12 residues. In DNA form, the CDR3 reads TGCGCCAGCAGCGTTACAGGGAAAGAGCGGTTCTTC. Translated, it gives CASSVTGKERFF.

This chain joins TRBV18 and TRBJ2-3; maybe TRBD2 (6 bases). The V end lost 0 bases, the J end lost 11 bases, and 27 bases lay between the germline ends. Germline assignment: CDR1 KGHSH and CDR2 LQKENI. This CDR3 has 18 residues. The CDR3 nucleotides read TGTGCCAGCTCACCACCCTGGGTCGGGGTCGAACCTGCGGGGAAGCAGTATTTT. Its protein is CASSPPWVGVEPAGKQYF. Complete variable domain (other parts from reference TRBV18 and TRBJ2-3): NAGVMQNPRHLVRRRGQEARLRCSPMKGHSHVYWYRQLPEEGLKFMVYLQKENIIDESGMPKERFSAEFPKEGPSILRIQQVVRGDSAAYFCASSPPWVGVEPAGKQYFGPGTRLTVL.

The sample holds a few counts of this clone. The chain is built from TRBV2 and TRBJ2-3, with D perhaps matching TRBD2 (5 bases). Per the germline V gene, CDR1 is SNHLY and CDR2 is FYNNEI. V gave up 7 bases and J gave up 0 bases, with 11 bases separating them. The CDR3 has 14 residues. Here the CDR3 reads CASTVRRSTDTQYF. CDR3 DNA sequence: TGTGCCAGCACAGTCCGGAGGAGCACAGATACGCAGTATTTT.

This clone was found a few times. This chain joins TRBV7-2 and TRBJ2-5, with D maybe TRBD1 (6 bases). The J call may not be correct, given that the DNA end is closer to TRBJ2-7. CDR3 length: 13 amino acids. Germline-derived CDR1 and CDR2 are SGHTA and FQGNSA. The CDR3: CASSSTGTYEQYF. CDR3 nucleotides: TGTGCCAGCAGCTCGACAGGAACCTACGAGCAGTACTTC.

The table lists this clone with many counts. CDR3 residues: CSVSDYEQYF. The CDR3 DNA sequence: TGCAGCGTTTCAGACTACGAGCAGTACTTC. The chain recombines TRBV29-1 with TRBJ2-7; D uncertain. Germline V CDR1 and CDR2: SQVTM, ANQGSEA. Trimming took 5 bases from V and 3 from J, leaving 5 bases between them. The CDR3 spans 10 residues.

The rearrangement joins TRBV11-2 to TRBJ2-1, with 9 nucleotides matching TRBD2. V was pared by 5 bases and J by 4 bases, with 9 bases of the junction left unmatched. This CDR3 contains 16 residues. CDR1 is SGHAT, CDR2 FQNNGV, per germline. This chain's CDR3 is CASSDRIAGAYNEQFF. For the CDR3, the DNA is TGTGCCAGCAGCGACCGAATAGCGGGAGCATACAATGAGCAGTTCTTC.

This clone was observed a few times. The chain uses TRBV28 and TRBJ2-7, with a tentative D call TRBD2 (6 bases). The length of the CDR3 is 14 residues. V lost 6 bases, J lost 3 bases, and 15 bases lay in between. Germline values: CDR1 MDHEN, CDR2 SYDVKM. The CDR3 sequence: CASSHDWRVYEQYF. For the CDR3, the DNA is TGTGCCAGCAGCCACGACTGGAGGGTCTACGAGCAGTACTTC.

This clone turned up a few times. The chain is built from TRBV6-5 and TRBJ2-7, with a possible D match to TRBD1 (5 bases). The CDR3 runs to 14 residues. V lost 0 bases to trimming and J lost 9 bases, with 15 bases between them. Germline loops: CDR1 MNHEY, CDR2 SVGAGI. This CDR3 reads CASSYSGAGFRQYF. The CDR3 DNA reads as TGTGCCAGCAGTTACTCTGGGGCAGGGTTCCGGCAGTACTTC.

The CDR3 nucleotides are TGTGCCAGCAGCCAAGCTGACCAGAGGGGCACAGATACGCAGTATTTT. This encodes CASSQADQRGTDTQYF. The genes are TRBV4-2 and TRBJ2-3, with D possibly being TRBD2 (5 bases). CDR1 LGHNA and CDR2 YNFKEQ come from the germline V gene. CDR3 size: 16 residues. Between the trimmed V and J ends, which lost 1 base and 1 base, there was a span of 12 bases.

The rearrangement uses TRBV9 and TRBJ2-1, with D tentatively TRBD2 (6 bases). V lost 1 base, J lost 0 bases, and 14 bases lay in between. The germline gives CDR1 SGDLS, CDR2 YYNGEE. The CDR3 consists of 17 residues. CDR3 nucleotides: TGTGCCAGCAGCGTATCGGGTAGCGGAGGCTCCTACAATGAGCAGTTCTTC. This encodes CASSVSGSGGSYNEQFF. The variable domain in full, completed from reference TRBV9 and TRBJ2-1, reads DSGVTQTPKHLITATGQRVTLRCSPRSGDLSVYWYQQSLDQGLQFLIQYYNGEERAKGNILERFSAQQFPDLHSELNLSSLELGDSALYFCASSVSGSGGSYNEQFFGPGTRLTVL.

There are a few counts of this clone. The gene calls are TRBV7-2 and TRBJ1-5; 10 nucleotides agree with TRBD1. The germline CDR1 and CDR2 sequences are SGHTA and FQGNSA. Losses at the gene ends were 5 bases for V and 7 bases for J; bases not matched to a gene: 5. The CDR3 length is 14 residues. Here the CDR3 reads CASSEGQGHQPQHF. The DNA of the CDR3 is TGTGCCAGCAGCGAGGGACAGGGGCACCAGCCCCAGCATTTT.

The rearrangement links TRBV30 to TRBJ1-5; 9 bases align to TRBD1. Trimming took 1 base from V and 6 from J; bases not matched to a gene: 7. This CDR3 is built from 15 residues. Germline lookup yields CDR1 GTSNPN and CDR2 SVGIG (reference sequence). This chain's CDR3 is CAWSEGQGSFQPQHF. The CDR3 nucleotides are TGTGCCTGGAGTGAGGGACAGGGTAGCTTTCAGCCCCAGCATTTT.

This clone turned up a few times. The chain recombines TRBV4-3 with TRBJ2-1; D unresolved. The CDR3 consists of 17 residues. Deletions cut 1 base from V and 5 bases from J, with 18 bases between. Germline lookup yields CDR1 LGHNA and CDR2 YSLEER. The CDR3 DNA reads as TGCGCCAGCAGCCAAGCAAACGGTGGGCGAGTTAACAATGAGCAGTTCTTC. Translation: CASSQANGGRVNNEQFF.

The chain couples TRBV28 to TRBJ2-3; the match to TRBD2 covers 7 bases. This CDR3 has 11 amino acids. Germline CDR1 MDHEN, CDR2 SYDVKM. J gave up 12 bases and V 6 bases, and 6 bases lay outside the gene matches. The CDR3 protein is CASSSGLGQYF. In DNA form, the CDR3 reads TGTGCCAGCAGCTCCGGACTAGGACAGTATTTT.

CDR3: CASSPGIGTAYTGELFF. In nucleotides, the CDR3 is TGTGCCAGCAGCCCTGGAATTGGGACAGCATACACCGGGGAGCTGTTTTTT. The chain links TRBV11-2 to TRBJ2-2, with TRBD1 matching 7 bases. Germline assignment: CDR1 SGHAT and CDR2 FQNNGV. CDR3 length: 17 amino acids. V lost 5 bases and J lost 3; bases outside the gene matches: 12. The whole variable domain, remainder taken from reference TRBV11-2 and TRBJ2-2, is EAGVAQSPRYKIIEKRQSVAFWCNPISGHATLYWYQQILGQGPKLLIQFQNNGVVDDSQLPKDRFSAERLKGVDSTLKIQPAKLEDSAVYLCASSPGIGTAYTGELFFGEGSRLTVL.

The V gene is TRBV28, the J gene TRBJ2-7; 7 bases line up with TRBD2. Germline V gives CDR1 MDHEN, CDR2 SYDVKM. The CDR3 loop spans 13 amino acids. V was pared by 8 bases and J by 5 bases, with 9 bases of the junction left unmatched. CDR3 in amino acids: CASGGVDENEQYF. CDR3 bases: TGTGCCAGCGGGGGGGTTGATGAGAACGAGCAGTACTTC.

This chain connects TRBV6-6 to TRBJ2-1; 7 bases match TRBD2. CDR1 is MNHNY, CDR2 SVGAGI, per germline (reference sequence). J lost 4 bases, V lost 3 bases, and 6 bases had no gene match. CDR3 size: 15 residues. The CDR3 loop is CASSYISGLYNEQFF. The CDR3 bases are TGTGCCAGCAGTTATATTAGCGGGCTTTACAATGAGCAGTTCTTC.

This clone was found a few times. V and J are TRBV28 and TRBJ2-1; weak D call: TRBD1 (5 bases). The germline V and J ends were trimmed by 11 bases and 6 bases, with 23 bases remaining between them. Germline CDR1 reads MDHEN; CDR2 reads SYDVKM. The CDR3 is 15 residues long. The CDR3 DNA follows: TGTGCCGTCAGGCTGGGCAGGGTGAAGGGCAATGAGCAGTTCTTC. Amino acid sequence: CAVRLGRVKGNEQFF.

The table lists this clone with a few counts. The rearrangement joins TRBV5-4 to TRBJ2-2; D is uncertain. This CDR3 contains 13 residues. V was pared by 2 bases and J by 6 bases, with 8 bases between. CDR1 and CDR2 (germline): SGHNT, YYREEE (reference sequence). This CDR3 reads CASSFMAAGELFF. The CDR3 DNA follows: TGTGCCAGCAGCTTTATGGCGGCCGGGGAGCTGTTTTTT.

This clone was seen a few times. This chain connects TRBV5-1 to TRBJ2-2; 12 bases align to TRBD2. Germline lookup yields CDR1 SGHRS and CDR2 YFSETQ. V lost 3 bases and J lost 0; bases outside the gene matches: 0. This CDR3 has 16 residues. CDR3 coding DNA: TGCGCCAGCAGCTGGACTAGCGGGACGAACACCGGGGAGCTGTTTTTT. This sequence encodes CASSWTSGTNTGELFF.

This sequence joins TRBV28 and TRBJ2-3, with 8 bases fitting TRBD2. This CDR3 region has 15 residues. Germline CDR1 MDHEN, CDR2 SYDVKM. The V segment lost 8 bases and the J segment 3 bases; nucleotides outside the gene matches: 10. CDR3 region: CASWAGGRRTDTQYF. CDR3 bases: TGTGCCAGCTGGGCGGGGGGCCGTCGGACAGATACGCAGTATTTT.

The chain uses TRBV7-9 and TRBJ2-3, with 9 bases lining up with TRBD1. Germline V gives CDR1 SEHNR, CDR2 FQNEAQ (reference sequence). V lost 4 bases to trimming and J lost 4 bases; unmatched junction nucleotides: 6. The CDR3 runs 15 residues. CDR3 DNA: TGTGCCAGCAGCTCCGGGACAGGGTCAGCAGATACGCAGTATTTT. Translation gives CASSSGTGSADTQYF.

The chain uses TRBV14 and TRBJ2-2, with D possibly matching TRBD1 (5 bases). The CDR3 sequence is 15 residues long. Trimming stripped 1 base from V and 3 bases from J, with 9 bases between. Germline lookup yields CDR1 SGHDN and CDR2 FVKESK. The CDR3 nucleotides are TGTGCCAGCAGCCAAGTCCCAGGGTACACCGGGGAGCTGTTTTTT. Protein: CASSQVPGYTGELFF.

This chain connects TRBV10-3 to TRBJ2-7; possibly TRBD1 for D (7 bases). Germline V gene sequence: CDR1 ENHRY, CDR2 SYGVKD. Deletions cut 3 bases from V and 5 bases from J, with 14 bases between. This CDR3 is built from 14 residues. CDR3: CAISEQGRGDEQYF. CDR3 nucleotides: TGTGCCATCAGTGAACAGGGCAGGGGGGACGAGCAGTACTTC.

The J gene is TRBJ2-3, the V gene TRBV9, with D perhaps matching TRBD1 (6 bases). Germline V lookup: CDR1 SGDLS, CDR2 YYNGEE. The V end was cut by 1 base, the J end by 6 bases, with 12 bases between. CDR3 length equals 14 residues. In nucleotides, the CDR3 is TGTGCCAGCAGCGTAAACAGGGTGCGCGATACGCAGTATTTT. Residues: CASSVNRVRDTQYF.

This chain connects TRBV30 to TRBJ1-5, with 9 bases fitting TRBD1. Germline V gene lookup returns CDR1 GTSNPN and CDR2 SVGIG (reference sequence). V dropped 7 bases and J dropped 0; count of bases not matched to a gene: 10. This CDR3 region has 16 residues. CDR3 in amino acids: CALGQGSTPSNQPQHF. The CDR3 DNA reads TGTGCCTTAGGACAGGGGTCAACCCCTAGCAATCAGCCCCAGCATTTT.

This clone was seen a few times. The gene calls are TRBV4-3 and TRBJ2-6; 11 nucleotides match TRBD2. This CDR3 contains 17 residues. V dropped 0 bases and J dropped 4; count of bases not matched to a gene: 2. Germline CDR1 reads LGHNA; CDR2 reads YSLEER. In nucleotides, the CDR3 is TGCGCCAGCAGCCAAGATAGCGGGAGGGGAGGGGCCAACGTCCTGACTTTC. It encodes CASSQDSGRGGANVLTF.